The 24 T cell receptor beta chains below were found in one sample sequenced in a study of OX40 agonist ivuxolimab in advanced cancers. The data were produced by immunoSEQ multiplex PCR, yet TCRdb's version contains in-frame clones alone and is incomplete. The data contain just over 30,000 clones, around 87% of them singletons. Here the sequenced sample was CD4+ or CD8+ T cells sorted from blood, taken in a trial of the OX40 agonist ivuxolimab. The receptor set was obtained from an adult with an advanced solid tumor such as melanoma, head and neck, liver or kidney cancer.

J is TRBJ2-5 and V is TRBV18; TRBD1 agrees at 12 bases. The CDR3 runs to 15 residues. The germline gives CDR1 KGHSH, CDR2 LQKENI. The junction had 3 bases not matched to a gene; V was cut back by 3 bases and J by 4 bases. The CDR3 loop reads CASSPGQGARETQYF. For the CDR3, the DNA is TGTGCCAGCTCACCGGGACAGGGGGCACGAGAGACCCAGTACTTC.

This chain's CDR3 is CASSFLGGFTDTQYF. Here the CDR3 DNA reads TGTGCCAGCAGCTTTCTAGGGGGGTTCACAGATACGCAGTATTTT. J is TRBJ2-3 and V is TRBV7-9; D possibly matches TRBD1 or TRBD2 (6 bases each). V was cut by 3 bases and J by 2 bases, with 12 bases left in between. Germline CDR1 reads SEHNR; CDR2 reads FQNEAQ (reference sequence). This CDR3 contains 15 residues.

This chain connects TRBV11-2 to TRBJ2-5, with 7 bases that match TRBD1. V gave up 5 bases and J gave up 2 bases; unmatched junction bases: 2. Germline CDR1 SGHAT, CDR2 FQNNGV. There are 13 residues in the CDR3. The CDR3, as DNA: TGTGCCAGCAGCCCAGGGGGTCAAGAGACCCAGTACTTC. Translating gives CASSPGGQETQYF. The full variable domain, with the rest looked up from reference TRBV11-2 and TRBJ2-5, is EAGVAQSPRYKIIEKRQSVAFWCNPISGHATLYWYQQILGQGPKLLIQFQNNGVVDDSQLPKDRFSAERLKGVDSTLKIQPAKLEDSAVYLCASSPGGQETQYFGPGTRLLVL.

V and J are TRBV9 and TRBJ1-4; D gene ambiguous. Trimming removed 1 base at V and 2 bases at J, with 12 bases between. Germline V CDR1 and CDR2: SGDLS, YYNGEE. The CDR3 consists of 16 residues. CDR3 amino acids: CASSVSHGRTNEKLFF. CDR3 coding DNA: TGTGCCAGCAGCGTATCGCATGGACGGACTAATGAAAAACTGTTTTTT.

This clone was detected once. The rearrangement uses TRBV10-1 and TRBJ2-3; no clear D gene. V was cut by 5 bases and J by 2 bases, with 5 bases left in between. The germline V gene encodes CDR1 WNHNN and CDR2 SYGVQD (reference sequence). This CDR3 has 12 amino acids. CDR3 amino acids: CASSKTTDTQYF. CDR3 coding DNA: TGCGCCAGCAGTAAGACCACAGATACGCAGTATTTT.

This clone occurred a few times. The chain employs TRBV9 and TRBJ1-4; D is uncertain. Germline CDR1 and CDR2: SGDLS and YYNGEE. Trimming stripped 3 bases from V and 7 bases from J, with 13 bases between. This CDR3 is built from 14 residues. The CDR3 DNA sequence: TGTGCCAGCAGCGATCGGGTGCTGGGTGAAAAACTGTTTTTT. Translated, it gives CASSDRVLGEKLFF.

This clone was picked up a small number of times. V and J are TRBV4-2 and TRBJ2-1, with 9 positions matching TRBD2. Germline assignment: CDR1 LGHNA and CDR2 YNFKEQ. The CDR3 has 16 residues. Trimming removed 3 bases from V and 3 bases from J; junction bases left unmatched: 6. CDR3: CASSHFSGSNYNEQFF. Written as DNA, the CDR3 is TGTGCCAGCAGCCACTTTAGCGGGAGCAACTACAATGAGCAGTTCTTC.

V gene TRBV9 combines with J gene TRBJ2-2, with 9 bases that match TRBD2. Trimming took 1 base from V and 6 from J; bases not matched to a gene: 7. The germline V gene encodes CDR1 SGDLS and CDR2 YYNGEE. The CDR3 is made up of 16 amino acids. CDR3 in DNA: TGTGCCAGCAGCGTACTAGCGGGAATCTCCCCCGGGGAGCTGTTTTTT. Translating gives CASSVLAGISPGELFF. The full variable domain, with the rest looked up from reference TRBV9 and TRBJ2-2, is DSGVTQTPKHLITATGQRVTLRCSPRSGDLSVYWYQQSLDQGLQFLIQYYNGEERAKGNILERFSAQQFPDLHSELNLSSLELGDSALYFCASSVLAGISPGELFFGEGSRLTVL.

This chain uses TRBV15 with TRBJ2-3, with D perhaps TRBD2 (6 bases). The germline CDR1 and CDR2 sequences are LNHNV and YYDKDF (reference sequence). This CDR3 comprises 15 residues. Trimming took 0 bases from V and 7 from J, leaving 14 bases between them. The CDR3 region is CATSRDLSGGYTQYF. CDR3 sequence (DNA): TGTGCCACCAGCAGAGATTTAAGTGGAGGGTATACGCAGTATTTT.

The rearrangement uses TRBV6-1 and TRBJ1-5; D ambiguous. CDR1 is MNHNS, CDR2 SASEGT, per germline. CDR3 length equals 14 residues. V was clipped by 6 bases and J by 9 bases, with 18 bases between them. The CDR3 loop reads CASRPAGIDSPQHF. DNA for the CDR3: TGTGCCAGCAGACCGGCAGGAATAGATTCGCCCCAGCATTTT.

The chain recombines TRBV11-2 with TRBJ2-3, with D maybe TRBD2 (6 bases). The ends were cut back, 6 bases at V and 0 bases at J, with 13 bases in the middle. Per germline, CDR1 SGHAT and CDR2 FQNNGV. The CDR3 runs to 15 residues. CDR3: CASRDLSGSTDTQYF. The CDR3 nucleotides read TGTGCCAGCAGGGACCTCAGCGGGAGCACAGATACGCAGTATTTT.

This chain joins TRBV5-5 and TRBJ1-1; D not resolved. There are 17 residues in the CDR3. Germline V lookup: CDR1 SGHKS, CDR2 YYEKEE (reference sequence). The V gene lost 4 bases and the J gene lost 6 bases, with 25 bases spanning the gap. The CDR3 spells CASSNPRGLSVGSEAFF. DNA for the CDR3: TGTGCCAGCAGCAACCCGCGGGGTCTCTCTGTGGGCTCTGAAGCTTTCTTT. Complete variable domain (other parts from reference TRBV5-5 and TRBJ1-1): DAGVTQSPTHLIKTRGQQVTLRCSPISGHKSVSWYQQVLGQGPQFIFQYYEKEERGRGNFPDRFSARQFPNYSSELNVNALLLGDSALYLCASSNPRGLSVGSEAFFGQGTRLTVV.

This chain uses TRBV21-1 with TRBJ2-7; TRBD2, the table's D call, lacks a check against the DNA. TRBV21-1 represents a pseudogene. The CDR3 extends over 18 amino acids. This CDR3 is CASSKWTSGRRGSYEQYF. CDR3 DNA sequence: TGTGCCAGCAGCAAATGGACTAGCGGGAGGAGGGGCTCCTACGAGCAGTACTTC.

This rearrangement joins TRBV11-2 to TRBJ1-2; D is possibly TRBD1 (5 bases). V lost 11 bases to trimming and J lost 4 bases, with 11 bases between them. CDR1 SGHAT and CDR2 FQNNGV come from the germline V gene. The CDR3 spans 11 residues. The CDR3 spells CALGGGYGYTF. CDR3 sequence (DNA): TGTGCCCTTGGGGGGGGCTATGGCTACACCTTC.

The V and J genes are TRBV28 and TRBJ2-3, with 8 nucleotides matching TRBD1. The germline V gene encodes CDR1 MDHEN and CDR2 SYDVKM. The ends lost 6 bases at V and 0 bases at J; junction bases unmatched: 5. The CDR3 extends over 15 amino acids. The CDR3 loop reads CASRPGGGSTDTQYF. The CDR3 DNA reads as TGTGCCAGCAGACCAGGGGGCGGTAGCACAGATACGCAGTATTTT.

This clone has just one count. V and J are TRBV11-2 and TRBJ1-3; the D gene is possibly TRBD1 (6 bases). CDR1 SGHAT and CDR2 FQNNGV come from the germline V gene. The length of the CDR3 is 14 residues. The ends were cut back, 2 bases at V and 4 bases at J, with 9 bases in the middle. The CDR3 protein is CASSLYQGGNTIYF. The CDR3 DNA is TGTGCCAGCAGCTTATACCAGGGGGGAAACACCATATATTTT.

J is TRBJ2-5 and V is TRBV6-1; D is unclear. The length of the CDR3 is 16 residues. Germline V CDR1 and CDR2: MNHNS, SASEGT. V dropped 1 base and J dropped 4 bases, with 16 bases sitting between them. Here the CDR3 reads CASSEGIGPWGETQYF. The CDR3 region has the DNA TGTGCCAGCAGTGAAGGTATAGGTCCCTGGGGAGAGACCCAGTACTTC.

This sequence joins TRBV6-4 and TRBJ2-3; perhaps TRBD2 as D (5 bases). The ends were cut back, 4 bases at V and 3 bases at J, with 14 bases in the middle. This CDR3 region has 15 residues. Per germline, CDR1 MRHNA and CDR2 SNTAGT. DNA of the CDR3: TGTGCCAGCAGTGGTAACGGGATGGGGACAGATACGCAGTATTTT. Encoded protein: CASSGNGMGTDTQYF.

V usage is TRBV18 and J usage is TRBJ1-4, with D possibly being TRBD1 (6 bases). From germline, CDR1 is KGHSH and CDR2 LQKENI. The CDR3 consists of 14 residues. Trimming took 2 bases from V and 8 from J, leaving 12 bases between them. The CDR3 coding sequence is TGTGCCAGCTCACCAGGGAACCAGGGGGAAAAACTGTTTTTT. Its protein product is CASSPGNQGEKLFF. The variable domain in full, completed from reference TRBV18 and TRBJ1-4, reads NAGVMQNPRHLVRRRGQEARLRCSPMKGHSHVYWYRQLPEEGLKFMVYLQKENIIDESGMPKERFSAEFPKEGPSILRIQQVVRGDSAAYFCASSPGNQGEKLFFGSGTQLSVL.

The chain uses TRBV2 and TRBJ2-1; 12 bases match TRBD2. V shed 6 bases and J 0 bases; nucleotides not matched to a gene: 18. Per the germline V gene, CDR1 is SNHLY and CDR2 is FYNNEI. CDR3 length: 21 residues. The CDR3, as DNA: TGTGCCAGCAGCGGGGACAGGTCGGGGACTAGCGGGCGGAGCTCCTACAATGAGCAGTTCTTC. Protein sequence: CASSGDRSGTSGRSSYNEQFF. The complete variable domain, with remaining parts taken from reference TRBV2 and TRBJ2-1, reads EPEVTQTPSHQVTQMGQEVILRCVPISNHLYFYWYRQILGQKVEFLVSFYNNEISEKSEIFDDQFSVERPDGSNFTLKIRSTKLEDSAMYFCASSGDRSGTSGRSSYNEQFFGPGTRLTVL.

The V call is TRBV5-1, the J call TRBJ2-7; D is possibly TRBD2 (5 bases). The germline V and J ends were trimmed by 0 bases and 0 bases, with 10 bases remaining between them. This CDR3 is built from 15 residues. Germline V lookup: CDR1 SGHRS, CDR2 YFSETQ. Here the CDR3 reads CASSLGGGPSYEQYF. The CDR3 DNA follows: TGCGCCAGCAGCTTGGGCGGAGGTCCCTCCTACGAGCAGTACTTC.

The chain employs TRBV19 and TRBJ2-2; 8 bases line up with TRBD1. The V gene's germline CDR1 is LNHDA and CDR2 SQIVND (reference sequence). Losses at the gene ends were 5 bases for V and 5 bases for J; bases not matched to a gene: 7. The CDR3 runs to 15 residues. The CDR3 loop is CASSLDRARTGELFF. In DNA, the CDR3 is TGTGCCAGTAGTCTGGACAGGGCGAGGACCGGGGAGCTGTTTTTT.

This chain links TRBV7-9 with TRBJ2-5; 9 bases are shared with TRBD1. Germline values: CDR1 SEHNR, CDR2 FQNEAQ (reference sequence). With V trimmed by 3 bases and J by 5 bases, 10 bases remained unmatched. This CDR3 has 16 amino acids. The CDR3 region is CASSLGDRGLSETQYF. The CDR3 DNA follows: TGTGCCAGCAGCTTGGGTGACAGGGGGTTGTCGGAGACCCAGTACTTC. Based on the CDR3 plus reference TRBV7-9 and TRBJ2-5, the full variable domain is DTGVSQNPRHKITKRGQNVTFRCDPISEHNRLYWYRQTLGQGPEFLTYFQNEAQLEKSRLLSDRFSAERPKGSFSTLEIQRTEQGDSAMYLCASSLGDRGLSETQYFGPGTRLLVL.

This chain links TRBV19 with TRBJ1-5; no definite D call. This CDR3 is 15 amino acids long. Trimming took off 4 bases at V and 3 bases at J, with 13 bases between the two ends. From germline, CDR1 is LNHDA and CDR2 SQIVND (reference sequence). Here the CDR3 reads CASSNSAVNNQPQHF. CDR3 DNA sequence: TGTGCCAGTAGTAACTCTGCAGTCAACAATCAGCCCCAGCATTTT.